These 7 T cell receptor beta chains originate from one sample sequenced in a study of vaccination effects on CD4 cells after COVID-19. Measured with immunoSEQ multiplex PCR; TCRdb has only the in-frame clones, and not every one. This table has approximately 31,000 clones, around 74% appearing once. Their antigen targets remain unknown. Following 10 days of culture, CD4+ T cells were isolated. It was two doses of either the BNT162b2 or mRNA-1273 vaccine that participants received. The sample in question was CD4+ T cells from PBMCs cultured without peptide, obtained after COVID-19 vaccination. All receptors come from a human donor who received a COVID-19 vaccine.

The gene calls are TRBV6-5 and TRBJ1-5, with TRBD1 as a possible D gene (5 bases). V was cut by 0 bases and J by 0 bases, with 6 bases left in between. This CDR3 has 15 residues. The germline CDR1 and CDR2 sequences are MNHEY and SVGAGI. The CDR3: CASSYSGGSNQPQHF. The CDR3 DNA is TGTGCCAGCAGTTACTCTGGGGGTAGCAATCAGCCCCAGCATTTT.

CDR3 in amino acids: CAWSAPDRDISPLHF. CDR3 DNA sequence: TGTGCCTGGAGTGCCCCGGACAGGGACATATCCCCCCTCCACTTT. This rearrangement joins TRBV30 to TRBJ1-6, with TRBD1 matching 8 bases. Germline loops: CDR1 GTSNPN, CDR2 SVGIG (reference sequence). The junction had 12 bases not matched to a gene; V was cut back by 1 base and J by 13 bases. This CDR3 is 15 amino acids long.

The chain has TRBV9 and TRBJ2-1, with D possibly TRBD2 on 5 matching bases. CDR1 and CDR2 (germline): SGDLS, YYNGEE. Trimming removed 0 bases at V and 6 bases at J, with 10 bases between. This CDR3 has 14 residues. Here the CDR3 DNA reads TGTGCCAGCAGCGTAGATCTAGCTGCCAATGAGCAGTTCTTC. Translating gives CASSVDLAANEQFF.

This clone has a handful of counts. The chain links TRBV5-4 to TRBJ1-2; tentatively, D is TRBD1 (6 bases). Germline V CDR1 and CDR2: SGHNT, YYREEE (reference sequence). CDR3 size: 15 residues. Trimming took 1 base from V and 5 from J, leaving 15 bases between them. The CDR3 bases are TGTGCCAGCAGCTTGTCAACGGACAGCCCATATGGCTACACCTTC. Its protein is CASSLSTDSPYGYTF.

The chain couples TRBV18 to TRBJ2-5, with TRBD2 matching over 8 bases. The germline gives CDR1 KGHSH, CDR2 LQKENI. The CDR3 consists of 16 residues. V gave up 0 bases and J gave up 5 bases; unmatched junction bases: 8. This CDR3 reads CASSPPPSGRGETQYF. The CDR3 nucleotides read TGTGCCAGCTCACCACCGCCTAGCGGGCGTGGGGAGACCCAGTACTTC. Together with reference TRBV18 and TRBJ2-5, the CDR3 gives the full variable domain: NAGVMQNPRHLVRRRGQEARLRCSPMKGHSHVYWYRQLPEEGLKFMVYLQKENIIDESGMPKERFSAEFPKEGPSILRIQQVVRGDSAAYFCASSPPPSGRGETQYFGPGTRLLVL.

J is TRBJ2-3 and V is TRBV11-3; 8 bases are shared with TRBD2. J was trimmed by 6 bases and V by 8 bases; bases with no gene match: 10. Per germline, CDR1 SGHNT and CDR2 YENEEA. This CDR3 is built from 14 residues. This CDR3 is CASAPGLGRDTQYF. The CDR3 DNA follows: TGTGCCAGCGCACCGGGACTAGGAAGGGATACGCAGTATTTT.

This clone was observed a handful of times. V usage is TRBV12-3 or TRBV12-4 and J usage is TRBJ1-6; the D is unclear. The length of the CDR3 is 12 residues. Between the trimmed V and J ends, which lost 3 bases and 10 bases, there was a span of 7 bases. DNA for the CDR3: TGTGCCAGCAGTTTCCCGGGGTCACCCCTCCACTTT. It translates to CASSFPGSPLHF.